These T cell receptor beta chains were read from a single sample in a study of blood T cell repertoires in COVID-19. The protocol was immunoSEQ multiplex PCR, while the TCRdb copy is restricted to in-frame clones and leaves out a portion. The sample includes 300,000 to 400,000 clones, 88% of them seen just once. The sample was peripheral blood. These receptors were taken from a woman aged 70-85 years with COVID-19, enrolled during active disease. CDR3s include the opening cysteine and the closing phenylalanine or tryptophan. Fields, in order: clone size, V gene, D gene, CDR3 length, J gene, CDR3 DNA, CDR3 protein. The D gene is left open where the match is weak. Only some rows state a clone size, as once, few, many or a class for expanded clones.

clone_size: .
v_call: TRBV7-9
d_call: .
cdr3_length: 14
j_call: TRBJ2-1
cdr3_nt: TGTGCCAGCAGCATTAATCGGGGTGGCGATGAGCAGTTCTTC
cdr3_aa: CASSINRGGDEQFF

clone_size: few
v_call: TRBV9
d_call: .
cdr3_length: 15
j_call: TRBJ2-5
cdr3_nt: TGTGCCAGCAGCGTAGTATGGGGCGGTGAGGAGACCCAGTACTTC
cdr3_aa: CASSVVWGGEETQYF

clone_size: .
v_call: TRBV5-4
d_call: .
cdr3_length: 12
j_call: TRBJ2-7
cdr3_nt: TGTGCCAGCAGCTCTTCCCCACAAGAGCAGTACTTC
cdr3_aa: CASSSSPQEQYF

clone_size: .
v_call: TRBV5-4
d_call: TRBD1
cdr3_length: 16
j_call: TRBJ2-2
cdr3_nt: TGTGCCAGCAGCTCCAAGGACAGGGGATCCACCGGGGAGCTGTTTTTT
cdr3_aa: CASSSKDRGSTGELFF

clone_size: .
v_call: TRBV9
d_call: .
cdr3_length: 14
j_call: TRBJ1-4
cdr3_nt: TGTGCCAGCAGCGTAGGGCCGGGAAATGAAAAACTGTTTTTT
cdr3_aa: CASSVGPGNEKLFF

clone_size: .
v_call: TRBV10-3
d_call: .
cdr3_length: 15
j_call: TRBJ1-5
cdr3_nt: TGTGCCATCAGTGAAGGTTGGGGAGGCAATCAGCCCCAGCATTTT
cdr3_aa: CAISEGWGGNQPQHF

clone_size: .
v_call: TRBV6-5
d_call: TRBD1
cdr3_length: 15
j_call: TRBJ2-7
cdr3_nt: TGTGCCAGCAGTTACCGGGGACAGGGAGTCGACGAGCAGTACTTC
cdr3_aa: CASSYRGQGVDEQYF

clone_size: .
v_call: TRBV5-4
d_call: TRBD1
cdr3_length: 16
j_call: TRBJ1-4
cdr3_nt: TGTGCCAGCAGCTTGGATTCGGGACAGGGATATGAAAAACTGTTTTTT
cdr3_aa: CASSLDSGQGYEKLFF

clone_size: .
v_call: TRBV27
d_call: .
cdr3_length: 11
j_call: TRBJ1-3
cdr3_nt: TGTGCCAGCAGTCAGGGAAACACCATATATTTT
cdr3_aa: CASSQGNTIYF

clone_size: .
v_call: TRBV5-6
d_call: TRBD2
cdr3_length: 18
j_call: TRBJ2-1
cdr3_nt: TGTGCCAGCAGCTTGGCCAAGTTGACTAGCGGGGGGGCCAATGAGCAGTTCTTC
cdr3_aa: CASSLAKLTSGGANEQFF

clone_size: .
v_call: TRBV30
d_call: .
cdr3_length: 15
j_call: TRBJ1-3
cdr3_nt: TGTGCCTTCCGTCAAAGGGGAAACTCTGGAAACACCATATATTTT
cdr3_aa: CAFRQRGNSGNTIYF

clone_size: .
v_call: TRBV11-2
d_call: TRBD1
cdr3_length: 17
j_call: TRBJ1-6
cdr3_nt: TGTGCCAGCAGCTTATTACAGGGACAGGACCCTAATTCACCCCTCCACTTT
cdr3_aa: CASSLLQGQDPNSPLHF

clone_size: .
v_call: TRBV7-9
d_call: .
cdr3_length: 17
j_call: TRBJ2-5
cdr3_nt: TGTGCCAGCAGCTTCCTAGCAGGGACCCCCTCGAAGGGGGCCCAGTACTTC
cdr3_aa: CASSFLAGTPSKGAQYF

clone_size: .
v_call: TRBV3-1/TRBV3-2
d_call: .
cdr3_length: 12
j_call: TRBJ1-2
cdr3_nt: TGTGCCAGCAGCCAAAGGACTTATGGCTACACCTTC
cdr3_aa: CASSQRTYGYTF

clone_size: .
v_call: TRBV6-6
d_call: .
cdr3_length: 13
j_call: TRBJ1-2
cdr3_nt: TGTGCCAGCACGGGGGTTTCGAACTATGGCTACACCTTC
cdr3_aa: CASTGVSNYGYTF